This T cell receptor beta chain was captured by sequencing in a study of T cells in Graves' hyperthyroidism and ophthalmopathy. Study summary: Peripheral blood was collected at initial diagnosis, before any treatment.

There are many counts of this clonotype. The CDR3 runs 13 residues. The germline V and J ends were trimmed by 2 bases and 9 bases, with 10 bases remaining between them. Amplification yielded TCR beta CDR3 regions, with RNA transcripts as the source. HTBI primers drove first-round RT-PCR of the TCR CDR3. TCRdb called the multiplex PCR reads again in MiXCR, with one record for every CDR3 protein. The sample lists a few hundred thousand distinct CDR3 sequences; roughly 15% were seen once. The TCR comes from a woman in her forties with Graves' ophthalmopathy. The rearrangement uses TRBV12-3 or TRBV12-4 and TRBJ1-4; D gene unclear. The sequencing input was blood. The CDR3 nucleotides read TGTGCCAGCAGTTTAATGGATGGAAAAAAACTGTTTTTT. It is translated as CASSLMDGKKLFF.